The 24 T cell receptor beta chains listed next were all sequenced from one sample in a study of Ad26.COV2.S vaccination and SARS-CoV-2 variants. Here immunoSEQ multiplex PCR was the method, and the copy in TCRdb shows in-frame clones only, minus some. The table includes some 500,000 clones, nearly 90% detected once. Indicated treatment: 19 received Ad26.COV2.S at low or high dose, single or two shots; 5 received placebo; per-sample allocation not given. Specimen acquisition occurred on day 63 following the initial vaccine or placebo injection. This specimen was peripheral blood, taken in a trial of Ad26.COV2.S vaccine versus placebo. The receptors stem from a person aged 18-65 years who received the Ad26.COV2.S COVID-19 vaccine or a placebo.

The chain couples TRBV6-5 to TRBJ1-4; D perhaps matches TRBD1 (5 bases). The CDR3 is 15 amino acids. CDR1 and CDR2 (germline): MNHEY, SVGAGI. V lost 4 bases to trimming and J lost 8 bases, with 17 bases between them. In DNA form, the CDR3 reads TGTGCCAGCAGTTGGTCGGGACGGGTGGGGGAAAAACTGTTTTTT. It encodes CASSWSGRVGEKLFF.

This chain connects TRBV11-2 to TRBJ1-2; D remains ambiguous. In germline, CDR1 is SGHAT, CDR2 FQNNGV. Trimming shortened V by 5 bases and J by 8 bases, and 12 bases separated the two germline ends. The CDR3 contains 12 residues. This CDR3 reads CASSPPLGGYTF. Written as DNA, the CDR3 is TGTGCCAGCAGCCCCCCGTTGGGAGGCTACACCTTC.

The CDR3 spells CASSIRQSQETQYF. The CDR3 DNA is TGTGCCAGCAGCATCAGACAGTCCCAAGAGACCCAGTACTTC. The chain has TRBV7-6 and TRBJ2-5; D is perhaps TRBD1 (5 bases). Germline loops: CDR1 SGHVS, CDR2 FNYEAQ. The CDR3 loop spans 14 amino acids. V was cut by 5 bases and J by 1 base, with 11 bases left in between.

This sequence joins TRBV7-8 and TRBJ2-2, with TRBD2 matching over 8 bases. Germline lookup yields CDR1 SGHVS and CDR2 FQNEAQ. CDR3 length: 16 residues. Unmatched junction bases numbered 13, after V lost 7 bases and J lost 6 bases. The DNA of the CDR3 is TGTGCCAGCAAGGGGGGCGGGAGGACCGGTTCCGGGGAGCTGTTTTTT. It is translated as CASKGGGRTGSGELFF.

This clone was seen only once. The J gene is TRBJ1-1, the V gene TRBV7-9, with D perhaps TRBD1 (5 bases). The V gene's germline CDR1 is SEHNR and CDR2 FQNEAQ (reference sequence). The V gene lost 5 bases and the J gene lost 0 bases, with 16 bases spanning the gap. The CDR3 contains 16 residues. The CDR3 region has the DNA TGTGCCAGCAGCATCCCACAGGCCACTATGAACACTGAAGCTTTCTTT. It codes for CASSIPQATMNTEAFF. The full variable domain, completed using reference TRBV7-9 and TRBJ1-1, is DTGVSQNPRHKITKRGQNVTFRCDPISEHNRLYWYRQTLGQGPEFLTYFQNEAQLEKSRLLSDRFSAERPKGSFSTLEIQRTEQGDSAMYLCASSIPQATMNTEAFFGQGTRLTVV.

The chain combines TRBV5-1 with TRBJ2-7; D uncertain. The CDR3 is 13 amino acids. Per germline, CDR1 SGHRS and CDR2 YFSETQ. Trimming cost V 4 bases and J 4 bases, with 12 bases left between them. Here the CDR3 DNA reads TGCGCCAGCAGCCCTAGGGTTTCTTACGAGCAGTACTTC. Its protein product is CASSPRVSYEQYF.

The rearrangement links TRBV29-1 to TRBJ2-3, with TRBD2 matching over 13 bases. Germline CDR1 reads SQVTM; CDR2 reads ANQGSEA. The length of the CDR3 is 15 residues. V dropped 7 bases and J dropped 4; count of bases not matched to a gene: 8. The CDR3 loop reads CSGRTSGRAPDTQYF. The CDR3 DNA is TGCAGCGGACGTACTAGCGGGAGGGCCCCAGATACGCAGTATTTT.

The chain couples TRBV12-5 to TRBJ1-1, with 9 bases matching TRBD1. Germline assignment: CDR1 LGHNT and CDR2 FRNRAP. The J segment lost 10 bases and the V segment lost 3 bases, leaving 3 bases of the junction unmatched. The CDR3 covers 12 residues. CDR3 in DNA: TGTGCTAGTGGTTTAGGACAGGGGCGAGCTTTCTTT. It codes for CASGLGQGRAFF.

The rearrangement links TRBV20-1 to TRBJ2-4; D could derive from TRBD1 or TRBD2 (5 bases each). The ends were cut back, 3 bases at V and 9 bases at J, with 12 bases in the middle. In germline, CDR1 is DFQATT, CDR2 SNEGSKA (reference sequence). The CDR3 consists of 12 residues. In DNA form, the CDR3 reads TGCAGTGCTAGTGGGGGATTTGGCATTCAGTACTTC. Translating it yields CSASGGFGIQYF.

V usage is TRBV5-1 and J usage is TRBJ2-7, with D perhaps matching TRBD1 (5 bases). The germline CDR1 and CDR2 sequences are SGHRS and YFSETQ. Trimming left V 0 bases short and J 6 bases short, with 13 bases between. The CDR3 is 14 amino acids. CDR3: CASSLVSGASEQYF. The CDR3 DNA follows: TGCGCCAGCAGCTTGGTTAGTGGGGCCTCCGAGCAGTACTTC.

The chain carries TRBV13 and TRBJ2-2; D is unresolved. The germline V and J ends were trimmed by 2 bases and 4 bases, with 11 bases remaining between them. Germline V gene data show CDR1 as PRHDT and CDR2 as FYEKMQ (reference sequence). There are 15 residues in the CDR3. The CDR3: CASSLTPGPTGELFF. CDR3 coding DNA: TGTGCCAGCAGCTTAACGCCCGGGCCCACCGGGGAGCTGTTTTTT.

The chain employs TRBV6-2 or TRBV6-3 and TRBJ2-1; TRBD2 matches 8 bases. Germline V gene lookup returns CDR1 MNHEY and CDR2 SVGEGT. This CDR3 contains 16 residues. The junction had 7 bases not matched to a gene; V was cut back by 2 bases and J by 4 bases. DNA for the CDR3: TGTGCCAGCAGTTACGGGGAAAGCGGGGGTTACAATGAGCAGTTCTTC. It yields the protein CASSYGESGGYNEQFF.

This clone was seen more than once but under ten times. The DNA for the CDR3 is TGTGCCAGCAGATATGACAGAAATAATTCACCCCTCCACTTT. Translation gives CASRYDRNNSPLHF. V gene TRBV2 combines with J gene TRBJ1-6; possibly TRBD1 for D (5 bases). The ends were cut back, 6 bases at V and 5 bases at J, with 11 bases in the middle. Germline CDR1 reads SNHLY; CDR2 reads FYNNEI. This CDR3 contains 14 residues.

The CDR3 coding sequence is TGTGCCAGCAGTTTCCCACCCGGGACAGGGAACTATGGCTACACCTTC. Translated: CASSFPPGTGNYGYTF. This rearrangement joins TRBV6-6 to TRBJ1-2; 9 bases align to TRBD1. Germline V CDR1 and CDR2: MNHNY, SVGAGI (reference sequence). The V gene end was trimmed by 4 bases and the J gene end by 2 bases; junction bases not matched to a gene: 8. This CDR3 comprises 16 residues.

The gene calls are TRBV3-1 (or the pseudogene TRBV3-2) and TRBJ2-6; possible D gene TRBD1, 5 bases. V gave up 4 bases and J gave up 0 bases, with 7 bases separating them. The V gene's germline CDR1 is LGHDT and CDR2 YNNKEL (reference sequence). This CDR3 has 15 amino acids. CDR3 loop: CASSRDSSGANVLTF. The DNA of the CDR3 is TGTGCCAGCAGCCGAGACAGCTCTGGGGCCAACGTCCTGACTTTC.

The CDR3 bases are TGTGCCAGCAGCTCAAGGGCTAGATTGGCAGATACGCAGTATTTT. This gives the protein CASSSRARLADTQYF. The chain has TRBV7-2 and TRBJ2-3; D gene unclear. Between the trimmed V and J ends, which lost 4 bases and 4 bases, there was a span of 15 bases. Germline-derived CDR1 and CDR2 are SGHTA and FQGNSA. The CDR3 has 15 residues.

This chain connects TRBV7-2 to TRBJ1-1, with D tentatively TRBD1 (6 bases). Looked up from germline, CDR1 is SGHTA and CDR2 is FQGNSA. This CDR3 has 15 amino acids. Trimming stripped 6 bases from V and 3 bases from J, with 17 bases between. DNA of the CDR3: TGTGCCAGCAGGCGTAGGACAGATATCGACACTGAAGCTTTCTTT. Its translation: CASRRRTDIDTEAFF.

This chain uses TRBV7-2 with TRBJ1-1; D gene ambiguous. V was cut by 3 bases and J by 7 bases, with 9 bases left in between. CDR1 is SGHTA, CDR2 FQGNSA, per germline. CDR3 length equals 12 residues. CDR3 sequence (DNA): TGTGCCAGCAGCTTCCGACGGAATGAAGCTTTCTTT. Protein sequence: CASSFRRNEAFF.

This clone has a single count. The chain couples TRBV5-1 to TRBJ2-1, with D possibly TRBD2 on 6 matching bases. In germline, CDR1 is SGHRS, CDR2 YFSETQ. Trimming removed 0 bases at V and 6 bases at J, with 16 bases between. This CDR3 has 16 residues. CDR3 amino acids: CASSLEPDGSCNEQFF. The DNA for the CDR3 is TGCGCCAGCAGCTTGGAGCCCGACGGGAGCTGCAATGAGCAGTTCTTC.

The V call is TRBV2, the J call TRBJ1-1; no reliable D call. This CDR3 has 11 amino acids. V was cut by 8 bases and J by 0 bases, with 4 bases left in between. Germline V CDR1 and CDR2: SNHLY, FYNNEI. The CDR3 DNA reads as TGTGCCAGCGAAATGAACACTGAAGCTTTCTTT. Its translation: CASEMNTEAFF.

The chain couples TRBV27 to TRBJ2-1; TRBD2 matches at 9 bases. This CDR3 spans 15 amino acids. The V gene's germline CDR1 is MNHEY and CDR2 SMNVEV (reference sequence). V shed 7 bases, J shed 4 bases, and the junction held 8 bases outside the gene matches. This CDR3 reads CASKHSGSYYNEQFF. The CDR3 bases are TGTGCCAGCAAACATAGCGGGAGTTATTACAATGAGCAGTTCTTC.

This chain links TRBV9 with TRBJ2-5; D may be TRBD2 (7 bases). This CDR3 is built from 14 residues. Germline loops: CDR1 SGDLS, CDR2 YYNGEE. Trimming cost V 2 bases and J 2 bases, with 10 bases left between them. CDR3: CASSVGGAQETQYF. Here the CDR3 DNA reads TGTGCCAGCAGCGTGGGGGGGGCACAAGAGACCCAGTACTTC.

The chain has TRBV7-2 and TRBJ2-3; no reliable D call. The germline V and J ends were trimmed by 5 bases and 2 bases, with 5 bases remaining between them. The CDR3 totals 12 residues. In germline, CDR1 is SGHTA, CDR2 FQGNSA. As DNA, the CDR3 is TGTGCCAGCAGCCGACTCACAGATACGCAGTATTTT. The encoded protein is CASSRLTDTQYF.

This chain links TRBV3-1 (or the pseudogene TRBV3-2) with TRBJ2-1; D call uncertain. This CDR3 is 14 amino acids long. CDR1 is LGHDT, CDR2 YNNKEL, per germline (reference sequence). Trimming removed 7 bases from V and 8 bases from J, with 18 bases in between. The chain's CDR3 is CASTSGLFFHEQFF. CDR3 nucleotides: TGTGCCAGCACGAGTGGGCTTTTTTTTCATGAGCAGTTCTTC.